This is a list of T cell receptor beta chains from one sample in a study of long-term antiretroviral therapy in people with HIV. Produced via immunoSEQ multiplex PCR; TCRdb's table is partial and in-frame only. The sample consists of more than 15,000 clones, around 90% of them appearing once. Sequenced material: unsorted PBMCs, taken around 2.3 years before starting antiretroviral therapy. Every receptor here comes from a woman aged 25 to 39 with HIV. CDR3s include the opening cysteine and the closing phenylalanine or tryptophan. A D gene is named only where the DNA matches it firmly. Clone size is given for some rows only: seen once, a few or many times, or a class if the clone is expanded.

>TRBV7-8|NA|TRBD1|TRBJ1-5
CASSSNRGRGQPQHF
TGTGCCAGCAGCTCGAACAGGGGGCGGGGGCAGCCCCAGCATTTT
>TRBV5-6|once|TRBD1|TRBJ1-1
CASSFGTGANTEAFF
TGTGCCAGCAGCTTCGGGACAGGGGCGAACACTGAAGCTTTCTTT
>TRBV30|NA|NA|TRBJ1-5
CAWSFGTSKPQHF
TGTGCCTGGAGTTTTGGGACTTCCAAGCCCCAGCATTTT
>TRBV6-5|NA|NA|TRBJ1-2
CASSTDRHYGYTF
TGTGCCAGCAGCACCGACAGGCACTATGGCTACACCTTC
>TRBV2|NA|TRBD1|TRBJ1-1
CASRTDRDTEAFF
TGTGCCAGCAGAACGGACAGGGACACTGAAGCTTTCTTT
>TRBV30|NA|NA|TRBJ1-2
CAWSTHRAGYTF
TGTGCCTGGAGTACCCACAGGGCCGGCTACACCTTC
>TRBV5-6|few|NA|TRBJ1-5
CASSFFSQGGWKDQPQHF
TGTGCCAGCAGCTTCTTCTCACAGGGAGGTTGGAAGGATCAGCCCCAGCATTTT
>TRBV10-3|NA|NA|TRBJ1-1
CAISTEGGSTEAFF
TGTGCCATCAGTACCGAGGGAGGTAGCACTGAAGCTTTCTTT
>TRBV14|few|NA|TRBJ1-2
CASSPAPNYGYTF
TGTGCCAGCAGCCCAGCTCCTAACTATGGCTACACCTTC
>TRBV19|NA|NA|TRBJ2-3
CASTAAGTDTQYF
TGTGCCAGTACAGCAGCGGGCACAGATACGCAGTATTTT
>TRBV9|NA|NA|TRBJ2-3
CASSGSGVSTDTQYF
TGTGCCAGCAGCGGATCAGGGGTGAGCACAGATACGCAGTATTTT
>TRBV7-2|NA|NA|TRBJ1-1
CASSSQPGAANTEAFF
TGTGCCAGCAGCTCCCAACCAGGGGCAGCGAACACTGAAGCTTTCTTT
>TRBV27|NA|TRBD1|TRBJ1-6
CASSPRDSRSYNSPLHF
TGTGCCAGCAGTCCTCGGGACAGCCGCTCCTATAATTCACCCCTCCACTTT
>TRBV18|few|NA|TRBJ2-7
CASSQALGDAEQYF
TGTGCCAGCTCACAGGCCTTAGGAGATGCCGAGCAGTACTTC
>TRBV6-5|NA|TRBD1|TRBJ1-2
CASSSTGAAGYTF
TGTGCCAGCAGTTCGACAGGGGCGGCCGGCTACACCTTC
>TRBV4-1|once|NA|TRBJ1-4
CASSQVRDDIEKLFF
TGCGCCAGCAGCCAAGTGCGGGACGACATTGAAAAACTGTTTTTT
>TRBV5-4|NA|TRBD1|TRBJ2-2
CASRPGQPTPNTGELFF
TGTGCCAGCAGGCCGGGACAGCCGACCCCGAACACCGGGGAGCTGTTTTTT